This T cell receptor (beta chain) was observed in a study of cytomegalovirus exposure and HLA in healthy donors. Primers: 60 Vbeta forward and 13 Jbeta reverse. Libraries were prepared by immunoSEQ multiplex PCR; TCRdb keeps only in-frame clonotypes and omits some of them. The sample totals around 150,000 clones. Trimming took 0 bases from V and 7 from J, leaving 10 bases between them. Germline V gene data show CDR1 as MNHEY and CDR2 as SVGAGI. CDR3 size: 14 residues. Overall study findings and caveats: Certain sequence variants were highly shared and formed a cluster, and this cluster was likely a sequencing artifact.

As for the donors, each was a healthy bone marrow donor. Worth noting for this clone: Its antigen is undetermined.

The TCR comes from a woman aged 55-75 years in good health and CMV-seronegative. The rearrangement uses TRBV6-5 and TRBJ1-5; D is unclear. The source material was PBMCs. This CDR3 reads CASSYSRAGQPQHF. CDR3 DNA sequence: TGTGCCAGCAGTTACTCGAGGGCGGGGCAGCCCCAGCATTTT.